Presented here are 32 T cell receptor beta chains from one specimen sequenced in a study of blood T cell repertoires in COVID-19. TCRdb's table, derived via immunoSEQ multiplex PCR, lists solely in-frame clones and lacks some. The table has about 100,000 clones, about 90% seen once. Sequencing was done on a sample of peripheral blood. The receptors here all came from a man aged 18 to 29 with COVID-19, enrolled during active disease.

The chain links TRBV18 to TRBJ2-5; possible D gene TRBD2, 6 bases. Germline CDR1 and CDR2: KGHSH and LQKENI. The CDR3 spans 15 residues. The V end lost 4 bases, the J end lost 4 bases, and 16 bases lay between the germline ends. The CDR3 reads CASSRGGAQAETQYF. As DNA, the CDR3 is TGTGCCAGCTCACGGGGCGGGGCCCAGGCAGAGACCCAGTACTTC.

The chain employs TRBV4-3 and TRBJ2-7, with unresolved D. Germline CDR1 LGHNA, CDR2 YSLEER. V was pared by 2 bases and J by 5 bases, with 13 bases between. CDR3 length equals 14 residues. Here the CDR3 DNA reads TGCGCCAGCAGCCAATCCTTCGTGTCCCACGAGCAGTACTTC. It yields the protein CASSQSFVSHEQYF.

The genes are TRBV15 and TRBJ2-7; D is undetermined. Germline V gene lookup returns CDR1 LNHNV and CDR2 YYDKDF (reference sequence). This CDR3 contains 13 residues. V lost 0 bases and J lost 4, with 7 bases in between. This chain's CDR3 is CATSRDFRYEQYF. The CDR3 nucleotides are TGTGCCACCAGCAGAGATTTTCGGTACGAGCAGTACTTC.

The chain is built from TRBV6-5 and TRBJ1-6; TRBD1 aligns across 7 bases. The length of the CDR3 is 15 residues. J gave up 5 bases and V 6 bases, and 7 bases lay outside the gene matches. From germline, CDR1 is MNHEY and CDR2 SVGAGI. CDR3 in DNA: TGTGCCAGCAGCCCCCGGGACAGAAATAATTCACCCCTCCACTTT. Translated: CASSPRDRNNSPLHF.

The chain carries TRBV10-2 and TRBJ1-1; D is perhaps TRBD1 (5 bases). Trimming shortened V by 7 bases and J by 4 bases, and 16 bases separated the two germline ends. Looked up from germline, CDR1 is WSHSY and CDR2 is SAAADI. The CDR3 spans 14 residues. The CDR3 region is CASNLGSTATEAFF. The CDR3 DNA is TGCGCCAGCAATTTGGGTTCGACAGCCACTGAAGCTTTCTTT.

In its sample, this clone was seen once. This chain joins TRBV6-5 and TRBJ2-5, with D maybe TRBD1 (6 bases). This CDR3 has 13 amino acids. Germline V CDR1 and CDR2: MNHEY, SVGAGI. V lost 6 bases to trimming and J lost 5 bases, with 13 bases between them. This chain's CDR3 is CASRVNRVETQYF. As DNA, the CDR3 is TGTGCCAGCAGAGTTAACAGGGTTGAGACCCAGTACTTC.

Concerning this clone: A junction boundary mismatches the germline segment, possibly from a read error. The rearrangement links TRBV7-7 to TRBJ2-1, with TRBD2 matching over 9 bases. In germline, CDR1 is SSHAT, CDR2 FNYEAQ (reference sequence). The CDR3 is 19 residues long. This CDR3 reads CASSSSLPSGTRDSNEQFF. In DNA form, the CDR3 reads TGTGCTAGCAGCTCATCCCTCCCTAGCGGGACCCGAGACTCTAATGAGCAGTTCTTC.

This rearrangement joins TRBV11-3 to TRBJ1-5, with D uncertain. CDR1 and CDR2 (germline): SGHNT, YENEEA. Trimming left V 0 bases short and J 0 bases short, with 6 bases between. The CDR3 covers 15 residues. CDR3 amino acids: CASSLEHYSNQPQHF. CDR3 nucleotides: TGTGCCAGCAGCTTAGAACACTATAGCAATCAGCCCCAGCATTTT. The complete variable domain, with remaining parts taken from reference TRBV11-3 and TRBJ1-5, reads EAGVVQSPRYKIIEKKQPVAFWCNPISGHNTLYWYLQNLGQGPELLIRYENEEAVDDSQLPKDRFSAERLKGVDSTLKIQPAELGDSAVYLCASSLEHYSNQPQHFGDGTRLSIL.

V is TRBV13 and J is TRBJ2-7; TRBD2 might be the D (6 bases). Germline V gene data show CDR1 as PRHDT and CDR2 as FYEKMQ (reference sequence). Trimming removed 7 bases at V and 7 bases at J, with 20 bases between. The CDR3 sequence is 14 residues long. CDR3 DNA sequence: TGTGCCAGCAAGCGGTTGGGGGGACCGGGTGAGCAGTACTTC. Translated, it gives CASKRLGGPGEQYF.

The DNA of the CDR3 is TGTGCCAGCAGCAAACTTCAGGGGACGCACACTGAAGCTTTCTTT. Encoded protein: CASSKLQGTHTEAFF. This sequence joins TRBV21-1 and TRBJ1-1; the D call of TRBD1 is as the table states it, not checked on the DNA. TRBV21-1 is reported as a pseudogene. This CDR3 spans 15 amino acids.

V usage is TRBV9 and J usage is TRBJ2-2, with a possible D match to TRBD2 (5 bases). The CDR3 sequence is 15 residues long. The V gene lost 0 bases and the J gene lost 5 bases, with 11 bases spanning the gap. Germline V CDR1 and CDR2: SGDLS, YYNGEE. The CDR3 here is CASSVGSGLTGELFF. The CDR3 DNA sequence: TGTGCCAGCAGCGTAGGGTCGGGGTTGACCGGGGAGCTGTTTTTT.

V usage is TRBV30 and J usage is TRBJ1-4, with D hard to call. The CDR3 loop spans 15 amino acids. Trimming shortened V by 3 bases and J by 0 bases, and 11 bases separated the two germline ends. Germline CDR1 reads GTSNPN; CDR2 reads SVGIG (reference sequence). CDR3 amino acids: CAWRPGRSTNEKLFF. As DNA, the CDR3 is TGTGCCTGGAGACCTGGCCGATCAACTAATGAAAAACTGTTTTTT. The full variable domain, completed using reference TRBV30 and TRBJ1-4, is SQTIHQWPATLVQPVGSPLSLECTVEGTSNPNLYWYRQAAGRGLQLLFYSVGIGQISSEVPQNLSASRPQDRQFILSSKKLLLSDSGFYLCAWRPGRSTNEKLFFGSGTQLSVL.

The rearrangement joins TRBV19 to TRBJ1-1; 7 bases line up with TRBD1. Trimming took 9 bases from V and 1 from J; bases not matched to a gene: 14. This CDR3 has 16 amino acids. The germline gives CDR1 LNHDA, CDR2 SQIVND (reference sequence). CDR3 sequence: CASSPGTVGSNTEAFF. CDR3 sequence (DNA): TGTGCCAGCTCCCCAGGGACAGTTGGTTCGAACACTGAAGCTTTCTTT.

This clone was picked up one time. The CDR3 DNA reads as TGTGCCAGTAGTATAACGGGGGGACAGGGGGCCTACGAGCAGTACTTC. Translating it yields CASSITGGQGAYEQYF. V is TRBV19 and J is TRBJ2-7, with 11 bases that match TRBD1. Germline V lookup: CDR1 LNHDA, CDR2 SQIVND (reference sequence). V shed 2 bases, J shed 2 bases, and the junction held 5 bases outside the gene matches. The CDR3 is made up of 16 amino acids.

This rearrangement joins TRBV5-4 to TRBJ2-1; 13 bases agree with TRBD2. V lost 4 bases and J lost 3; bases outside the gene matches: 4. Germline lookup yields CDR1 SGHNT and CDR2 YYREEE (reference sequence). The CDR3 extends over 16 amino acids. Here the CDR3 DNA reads TGTGCCAGCAGCCCACGGACTAGCGGGAGCTACAATGAGCAGTTCTTC. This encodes CASSPRTSGSYNEQFF.

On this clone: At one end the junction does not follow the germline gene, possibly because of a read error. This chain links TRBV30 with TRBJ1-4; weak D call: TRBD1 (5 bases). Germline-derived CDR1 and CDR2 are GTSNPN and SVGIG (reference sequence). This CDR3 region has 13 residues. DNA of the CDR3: TGTGCCTGGAGTGTGGCAGGGCCTGAAAAACTGCTTTTT. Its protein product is CAWSVAGPEKLLF.

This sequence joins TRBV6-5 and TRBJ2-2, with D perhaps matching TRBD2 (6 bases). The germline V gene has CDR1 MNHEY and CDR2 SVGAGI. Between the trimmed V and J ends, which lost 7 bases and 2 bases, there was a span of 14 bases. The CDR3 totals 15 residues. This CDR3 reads CASMRTNLNTGELFF. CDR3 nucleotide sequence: TGTGCCAGCATGAGGACTAACCTTAACACCGGGGAGCTGTTTTTT.

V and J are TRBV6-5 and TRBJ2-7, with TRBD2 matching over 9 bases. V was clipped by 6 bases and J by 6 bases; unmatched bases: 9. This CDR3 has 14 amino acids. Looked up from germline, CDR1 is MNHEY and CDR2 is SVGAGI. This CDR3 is CASRLLAGALEQYF. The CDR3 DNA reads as TGTGCCAGCAGGCTACTAGCGGGTGCCCTCGAGCAGTACTTC.

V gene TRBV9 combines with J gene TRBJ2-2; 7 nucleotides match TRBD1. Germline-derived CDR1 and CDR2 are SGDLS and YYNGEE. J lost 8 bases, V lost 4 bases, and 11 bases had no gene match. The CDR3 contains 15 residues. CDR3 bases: TGTGCCAGCAGCCGTGCCGGACAGGCGACTGGGGAGCTGTTTTTT. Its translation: CASSRAGQATGELFF.

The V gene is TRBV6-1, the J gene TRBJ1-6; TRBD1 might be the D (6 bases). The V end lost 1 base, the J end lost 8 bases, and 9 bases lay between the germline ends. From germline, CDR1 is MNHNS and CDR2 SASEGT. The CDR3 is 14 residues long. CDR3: CASSEVGGDSPLHF. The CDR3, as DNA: TGTGCCAGCAGTGAAGTAGGGGGTGATTCACCCCTCCACTTT.

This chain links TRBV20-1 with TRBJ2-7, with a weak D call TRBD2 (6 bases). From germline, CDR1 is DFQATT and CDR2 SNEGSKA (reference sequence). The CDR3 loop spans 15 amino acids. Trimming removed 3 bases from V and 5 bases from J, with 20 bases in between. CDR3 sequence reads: CSASIDVGGRNEQYF. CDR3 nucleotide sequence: TGCAGTGCTAGTATCGATGTCGGAGGGAGGAACGAGCAGTACTTC.

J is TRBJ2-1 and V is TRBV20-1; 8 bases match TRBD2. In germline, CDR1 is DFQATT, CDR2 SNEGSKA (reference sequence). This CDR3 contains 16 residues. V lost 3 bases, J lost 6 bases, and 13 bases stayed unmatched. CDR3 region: CSASATAGVWSNEQFF. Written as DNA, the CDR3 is TGCAGTGCTAGTGCCACAGCGGGAGTTTGGAGCAATGAGCAGTTCTTC.

CDR3 nucleotides: TGTGCCAGCAGCCTAGGACAGGAAGACACCTATGGCTACACCTTC. Translated, it gives CASSLGQEDTYGYTF. The rearrangement joins TRBV3-1 (or the pseudogene TRBV3-2) to TRBJ1-2, with TRBD1 matching 7 bases. Germline lookup yields CDR1 LGHDT and CDR2 YNNKEL (reference sequence). With 4 bases clipped from V and 4 bases from J, the junction kept 9 bases outside the gene matches. The CDR3 is made up of 15 amino acids.

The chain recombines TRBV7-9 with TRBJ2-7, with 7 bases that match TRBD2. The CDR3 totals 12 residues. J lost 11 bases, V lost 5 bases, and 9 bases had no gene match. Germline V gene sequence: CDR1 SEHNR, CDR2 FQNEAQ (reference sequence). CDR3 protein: CASSPVGGKKYF. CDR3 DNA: TGTGCCAGCAGCCCCGTGGGAGGGAAAAAGTACTTC.

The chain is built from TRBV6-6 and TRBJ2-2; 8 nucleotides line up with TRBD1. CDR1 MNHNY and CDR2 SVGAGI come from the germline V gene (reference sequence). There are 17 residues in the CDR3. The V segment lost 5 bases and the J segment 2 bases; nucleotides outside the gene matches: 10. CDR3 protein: CASSPPPGQVNTGELFF. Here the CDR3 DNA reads TGTGCCAGCAGTCCGCCGCCGGGACAGGTTAACACCGGGGAGCTGTTTTTT.

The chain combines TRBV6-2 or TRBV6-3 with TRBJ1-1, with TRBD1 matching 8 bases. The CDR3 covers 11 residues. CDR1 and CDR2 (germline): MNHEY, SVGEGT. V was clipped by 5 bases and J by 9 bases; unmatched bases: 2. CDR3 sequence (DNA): TGTGCCAGCAGTACAGGGGGTAAAGCTTTCTTT. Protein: CASSTGGKAFF.

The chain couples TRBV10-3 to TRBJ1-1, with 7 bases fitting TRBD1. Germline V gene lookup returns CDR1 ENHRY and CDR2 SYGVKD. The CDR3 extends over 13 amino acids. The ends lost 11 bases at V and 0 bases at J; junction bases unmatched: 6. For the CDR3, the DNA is TGTGCCTCCTGGGACAGTGTGAACACTGAAGCTTTCTTT. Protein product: CASWDSVNTEAFF.

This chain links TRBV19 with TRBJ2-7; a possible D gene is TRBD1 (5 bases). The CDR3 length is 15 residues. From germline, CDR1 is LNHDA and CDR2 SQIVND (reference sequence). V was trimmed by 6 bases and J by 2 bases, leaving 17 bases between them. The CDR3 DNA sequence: TGTGCCAGTAGGTCCCGGCTGGGCAGGGCCTACGAGCAGTACTTC. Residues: CASRSRLGRAYEQYF. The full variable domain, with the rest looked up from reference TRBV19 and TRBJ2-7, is DGGITQSPKYLFRKEGQNVTLSCEQNLNHDAMYWYRQDPGQGLRLIYYSQIVNDFQKGDIAEGYSVSREKKESFPLTVTSAQKNPTAFYLCASRSRLGRAYEQYFGPGTRLTVT.

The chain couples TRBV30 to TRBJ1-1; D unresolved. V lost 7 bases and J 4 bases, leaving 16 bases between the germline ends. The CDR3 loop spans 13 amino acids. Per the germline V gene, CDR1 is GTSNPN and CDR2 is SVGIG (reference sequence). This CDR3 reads CAFSRGPATEAFF. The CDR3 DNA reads TGTGCCTTCAGTCGCGGCCCGGCCACTGAAGCTTTCTTT.

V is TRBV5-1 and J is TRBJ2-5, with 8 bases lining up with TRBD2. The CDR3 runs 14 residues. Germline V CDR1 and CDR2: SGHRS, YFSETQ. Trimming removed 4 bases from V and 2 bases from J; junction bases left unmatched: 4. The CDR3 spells CASSTRLAQETQYF. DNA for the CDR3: TGCGCCAGCAGCACCCGACTAGCGCAAGAGACCCAGTACTTC.

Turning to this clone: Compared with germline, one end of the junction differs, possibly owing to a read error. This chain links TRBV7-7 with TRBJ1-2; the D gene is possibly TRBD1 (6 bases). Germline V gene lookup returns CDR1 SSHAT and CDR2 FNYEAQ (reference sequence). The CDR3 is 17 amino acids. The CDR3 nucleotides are TGTGCTAGCAGCCCCATACTTGACAGGACCGCTAACTATGGCTACACCTTC. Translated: CASSPILDRTANYGYTF.

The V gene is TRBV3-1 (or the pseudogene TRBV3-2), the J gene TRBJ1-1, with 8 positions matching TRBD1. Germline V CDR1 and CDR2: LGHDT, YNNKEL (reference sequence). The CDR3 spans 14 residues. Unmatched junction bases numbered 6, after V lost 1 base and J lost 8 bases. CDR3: CASSQGLGTGEAFF. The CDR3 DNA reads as TGTGCCAGCAGCCAAGGACTAGGGACAGGAGAAGCTTTCTTT.